The entry that follows covers one TCR beta chain sequence. RNA, at roughly 0.45 to 1 ug, was reverse transcribed with random hexamers. A single record per CDR3 protein comes from TCRdb applying MiXCR to the immunoSEQ multiplex PCR reads. The data show 160,000 or so distinct CDR3 sequences, roughly 95% seen once. The CDR3 length is 15 residues. The V and J ends lost 2 bases and 4 bases, in that order; junction bases with no gene match: 6. Germline CDR1 and CDR2: LGHNA and YNFKEQ. The sample comes from a study of CD8 T cells in Susac syndrome. The chain employs TRBV4-2 and TRBJ2-5, with TRBD1 matching over 8 bases. The sequence was collected from a human donor with multiple sclerosis. The sequenced sample was CD8+ T cells from PBMCs. The CDR3 DNA follows: TGTGCCAGCAGCCAACGTGTGGGACAGGCAGAGACCCAGTACTTC. It specifies CASSQRVGQAETQYF.